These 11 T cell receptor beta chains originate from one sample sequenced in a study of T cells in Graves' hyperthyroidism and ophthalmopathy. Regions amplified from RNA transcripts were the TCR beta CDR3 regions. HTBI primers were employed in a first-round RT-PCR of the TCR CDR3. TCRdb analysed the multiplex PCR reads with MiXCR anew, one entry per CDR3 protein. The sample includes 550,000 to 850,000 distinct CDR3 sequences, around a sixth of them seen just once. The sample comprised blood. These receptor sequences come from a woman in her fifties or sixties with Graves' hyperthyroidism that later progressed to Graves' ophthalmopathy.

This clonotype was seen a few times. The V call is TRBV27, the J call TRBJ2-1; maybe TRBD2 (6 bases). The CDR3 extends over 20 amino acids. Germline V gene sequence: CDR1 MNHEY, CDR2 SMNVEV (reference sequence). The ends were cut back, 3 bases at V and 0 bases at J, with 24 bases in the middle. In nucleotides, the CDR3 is TGTGCCAGCAGTTTTTATCCAAACGCATTCCGGGGGAGCTCCTACAATGAGCAGTTCTTC. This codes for CASSFYPNAFRGSSYNEQFF.

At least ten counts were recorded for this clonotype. This CDR3 is CAWSGGRTNEKLFF. CDR3 sequence (DNA): TGTGCCTGGAGTGGGGGACGGACTAATGAAAAACTGTTTTTT. The chain employs TRBV30 and TRBJ1-4, with a tentative D call TRBD1 (5 bases). Between the trimmed V and J ends, which lost 1 base and 2 bases, there was a span of 8 bases. Germline V gene lookup returns CDR1 GTSNPN and CDR2 SVGIG (reference sequence). The CDR3 has 14 residues.

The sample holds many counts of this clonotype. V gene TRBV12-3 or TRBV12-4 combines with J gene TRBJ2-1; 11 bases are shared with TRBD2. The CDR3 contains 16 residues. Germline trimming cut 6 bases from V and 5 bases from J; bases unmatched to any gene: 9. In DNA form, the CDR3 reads TGTGCCAGCAGCAGACCCGGGACTAGCGGCCACAATGAGCAGTTCTTC. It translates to CASSRPGTSGHNEQFF.

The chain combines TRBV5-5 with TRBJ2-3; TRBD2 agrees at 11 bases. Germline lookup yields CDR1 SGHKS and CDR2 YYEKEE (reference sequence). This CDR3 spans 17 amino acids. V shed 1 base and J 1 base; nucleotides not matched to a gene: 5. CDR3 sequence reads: CASSLIPLAGGTDTQYF. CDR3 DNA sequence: TGTGCCAGCAGCTTGATTCCACTAGCGGGGGGCACAGATACGCAGTATTTT.

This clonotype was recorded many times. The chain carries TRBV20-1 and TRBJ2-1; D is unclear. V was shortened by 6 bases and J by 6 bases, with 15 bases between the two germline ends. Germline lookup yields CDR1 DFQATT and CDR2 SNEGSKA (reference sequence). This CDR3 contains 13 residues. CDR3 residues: CSAPPPYSNEQFF. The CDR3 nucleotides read TGCAGTGCCCCGCCTCCTTATTCCAATGAGCAGTTCTTC.

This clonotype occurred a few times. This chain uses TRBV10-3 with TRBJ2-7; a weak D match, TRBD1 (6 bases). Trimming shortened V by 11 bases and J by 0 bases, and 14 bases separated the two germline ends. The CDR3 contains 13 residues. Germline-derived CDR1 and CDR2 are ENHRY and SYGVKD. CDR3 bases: TGTGCCGTACTACGGGACAACTCCTACGAGCAGTACTTC. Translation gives CAVLRDNSYEQYF.

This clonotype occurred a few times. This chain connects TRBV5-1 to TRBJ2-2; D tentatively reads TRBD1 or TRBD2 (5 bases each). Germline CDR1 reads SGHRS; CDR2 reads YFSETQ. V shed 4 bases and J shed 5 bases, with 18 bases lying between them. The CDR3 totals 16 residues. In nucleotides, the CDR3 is TGCGCCAGCAGCATTGAGAGGGGTGCAGTTACCGGGGAGCTGTTTTTT. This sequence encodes CASSIERGAVTGELFF.

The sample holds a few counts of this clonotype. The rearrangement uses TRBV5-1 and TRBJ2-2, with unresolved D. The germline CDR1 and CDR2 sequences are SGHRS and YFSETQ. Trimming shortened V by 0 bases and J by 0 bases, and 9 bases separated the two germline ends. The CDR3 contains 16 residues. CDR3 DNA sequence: TGCGCCAGCAGCTTGGCCGAGAATACGAACACCGGGGAGCTGTTTTTT. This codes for CASSLAENTNTGELFF.

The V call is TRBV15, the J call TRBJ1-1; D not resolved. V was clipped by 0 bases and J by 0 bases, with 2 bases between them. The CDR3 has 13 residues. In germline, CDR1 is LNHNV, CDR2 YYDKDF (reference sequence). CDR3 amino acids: CATSRDLNTEAFF. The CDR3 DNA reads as TGTGCCACCAGCAGAGATTTGAACACTGAAGCTTTCTTT.

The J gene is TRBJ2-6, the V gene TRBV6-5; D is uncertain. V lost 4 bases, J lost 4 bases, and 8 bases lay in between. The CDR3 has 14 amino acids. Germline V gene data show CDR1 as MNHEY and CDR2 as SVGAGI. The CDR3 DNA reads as TGTGCCAGCAGTTCCTCTCCAGGGGCCAACGTCCTGACTTTC. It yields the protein CASSSSPGANVLTF.

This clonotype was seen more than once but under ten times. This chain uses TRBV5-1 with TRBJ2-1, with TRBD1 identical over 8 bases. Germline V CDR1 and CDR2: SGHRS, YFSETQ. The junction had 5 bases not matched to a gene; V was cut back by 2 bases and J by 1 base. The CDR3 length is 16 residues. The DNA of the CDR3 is TGCGCCAGCAGCTTCGGACAGGGTGGGTCCTACAATGAGCAGTTCTTC. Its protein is CASSFGQGGSYNEQFF. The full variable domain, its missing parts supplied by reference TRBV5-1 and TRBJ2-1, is KAGVTQTPRYLIKTRGQQVTLSCSPISGHRSVSWYQQTPGQGLQFLFEYFSETQRNKGNFPGRFSGRQFSNSRSEMNVSTLELGDSALYLCASSFGQGGSYNEQFFGPGTRLTVL.